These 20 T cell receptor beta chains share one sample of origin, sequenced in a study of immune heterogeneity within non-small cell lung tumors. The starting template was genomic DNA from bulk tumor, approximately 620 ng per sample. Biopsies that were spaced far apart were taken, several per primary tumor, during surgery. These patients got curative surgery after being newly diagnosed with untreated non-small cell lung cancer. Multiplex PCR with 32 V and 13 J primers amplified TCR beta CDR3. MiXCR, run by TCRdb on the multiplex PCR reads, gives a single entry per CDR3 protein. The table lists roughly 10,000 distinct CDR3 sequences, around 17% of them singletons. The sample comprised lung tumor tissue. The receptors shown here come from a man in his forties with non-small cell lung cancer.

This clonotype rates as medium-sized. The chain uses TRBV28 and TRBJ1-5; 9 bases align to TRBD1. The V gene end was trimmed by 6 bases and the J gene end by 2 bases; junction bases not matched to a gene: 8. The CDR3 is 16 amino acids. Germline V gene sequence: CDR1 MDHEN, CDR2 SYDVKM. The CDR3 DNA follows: TGTGCCAGCAGCCTAACAGGGGGCAGTCGCAATCAGCCCCAGCATTTT. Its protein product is CASSLTGGSRNQPQHF.

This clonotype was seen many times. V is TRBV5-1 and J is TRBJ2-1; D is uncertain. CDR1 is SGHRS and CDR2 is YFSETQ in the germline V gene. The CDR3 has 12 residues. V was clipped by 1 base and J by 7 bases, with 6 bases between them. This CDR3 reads CASSLWVNEQFF. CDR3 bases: TGCGCCAGCAGCTTGTGGGTGAATGAGCAGTTCTTC.

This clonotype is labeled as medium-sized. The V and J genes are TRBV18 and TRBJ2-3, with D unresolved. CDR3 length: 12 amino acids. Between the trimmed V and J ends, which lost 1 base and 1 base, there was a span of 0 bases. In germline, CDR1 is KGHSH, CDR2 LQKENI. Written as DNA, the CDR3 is TGTGCCAGCTCACCACGCACAGATACGCAGTATTTT. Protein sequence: CASSPRTDTQYF.

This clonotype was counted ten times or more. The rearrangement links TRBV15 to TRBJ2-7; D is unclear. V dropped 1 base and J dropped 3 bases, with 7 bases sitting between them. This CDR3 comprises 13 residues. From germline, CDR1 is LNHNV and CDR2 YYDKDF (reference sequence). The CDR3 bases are TGTGCCACCAGCAGAGGGGTGGGCTACGAGCAGTACTTC. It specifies CATSRGVGYEQYF. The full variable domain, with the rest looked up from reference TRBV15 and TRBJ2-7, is DAMVIQNPRYQVTQFGKPVTLSCSQTLNHNVMYWYQQKSSQAPKLLFHYYDKDFNNEADTPDNFQSRRPNTSFCFLDIRSPGLGDTAMYLCATSRGVGYEQYFGPGTRLTVT.

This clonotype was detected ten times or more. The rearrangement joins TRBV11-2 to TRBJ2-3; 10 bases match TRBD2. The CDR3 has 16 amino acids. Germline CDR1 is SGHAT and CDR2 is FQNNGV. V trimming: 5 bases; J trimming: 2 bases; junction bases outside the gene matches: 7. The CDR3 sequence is CASSISGRTSTDTQYF. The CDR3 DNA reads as TGTGCCAGCAGCATTAGCGGGAGGACCTCCACAGATACGCAGTATTTT.

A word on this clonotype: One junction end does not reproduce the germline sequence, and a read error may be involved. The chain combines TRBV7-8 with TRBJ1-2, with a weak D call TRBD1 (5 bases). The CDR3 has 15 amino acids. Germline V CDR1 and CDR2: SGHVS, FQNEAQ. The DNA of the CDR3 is TGTGCCAACAGCCCATATGGGGCGCAGAGGAATGGCTACAACTTC. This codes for CANSPYGAQRNGYNF.

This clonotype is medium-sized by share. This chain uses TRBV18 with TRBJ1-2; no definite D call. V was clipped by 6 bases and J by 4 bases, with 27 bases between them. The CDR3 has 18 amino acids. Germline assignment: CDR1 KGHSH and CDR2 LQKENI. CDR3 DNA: TGTGCCAGCTCTCCTATCCCCCTCGGGGTCGCTAACTTCTATGGCTACACCTTC. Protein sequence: CASSPIPLGVANFYGYTF.

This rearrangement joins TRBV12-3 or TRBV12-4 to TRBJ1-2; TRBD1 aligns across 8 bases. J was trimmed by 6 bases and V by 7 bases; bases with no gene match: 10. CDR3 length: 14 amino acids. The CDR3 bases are TGTGCCAGCATCTCCCGGGGACAGGCGAATGGCTACACCTTC. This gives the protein CASISRGQANGYTF.

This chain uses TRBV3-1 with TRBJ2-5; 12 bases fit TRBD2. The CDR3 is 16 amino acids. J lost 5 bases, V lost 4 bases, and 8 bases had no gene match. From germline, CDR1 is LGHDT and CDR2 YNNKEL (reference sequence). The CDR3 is CASSPNLAGGLETQYF. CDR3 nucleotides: TGTGCCAGCAGCCCCAACCTAGCGGGGGGGCTGGAGACCCAGTACTTC.

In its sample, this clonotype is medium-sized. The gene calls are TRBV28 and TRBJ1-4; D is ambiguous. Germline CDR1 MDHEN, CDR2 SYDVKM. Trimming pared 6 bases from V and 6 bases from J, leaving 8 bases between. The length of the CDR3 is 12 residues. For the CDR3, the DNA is TGTGCCAGCAGCTCACGGTATGAAAAACTGTTTTTT. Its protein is CASSSRYEKLFF.

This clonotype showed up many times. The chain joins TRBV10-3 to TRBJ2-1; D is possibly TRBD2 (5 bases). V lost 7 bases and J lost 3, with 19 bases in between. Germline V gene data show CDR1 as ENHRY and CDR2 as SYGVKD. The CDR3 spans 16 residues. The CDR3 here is CAITSLASRGYNEQFF. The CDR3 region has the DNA TGTGCCATCACCAGCCTAGCCTCTCGGGGCTACAATGAGCAGTTCTTC.

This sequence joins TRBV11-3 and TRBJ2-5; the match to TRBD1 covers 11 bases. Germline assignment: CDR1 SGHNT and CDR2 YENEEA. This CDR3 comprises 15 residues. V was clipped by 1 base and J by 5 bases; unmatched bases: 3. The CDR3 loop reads CASSLGTGGIETQYF. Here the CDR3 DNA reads TGTGCCAGCAGCTTAGGGACAGGGGGCATCGAGACCCAGTACTTC.

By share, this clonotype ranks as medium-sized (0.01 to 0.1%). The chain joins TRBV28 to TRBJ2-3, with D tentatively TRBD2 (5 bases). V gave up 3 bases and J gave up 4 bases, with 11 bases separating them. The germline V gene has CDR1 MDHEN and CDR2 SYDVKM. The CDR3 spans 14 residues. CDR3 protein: CASSLFEGADTQYF. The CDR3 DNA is TGTGCCAGCAGTTTGTTCGAGGGTGCAGATACGCAGTATTTT.

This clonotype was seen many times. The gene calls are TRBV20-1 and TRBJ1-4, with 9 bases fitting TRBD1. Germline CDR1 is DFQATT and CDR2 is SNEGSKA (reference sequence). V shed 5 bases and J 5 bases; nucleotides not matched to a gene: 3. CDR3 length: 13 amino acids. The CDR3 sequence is CSAGQGYNEKLFF. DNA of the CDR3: TGCAGTGCTGGACAGGGGTACAATGAAAAACTGTTTTTT.

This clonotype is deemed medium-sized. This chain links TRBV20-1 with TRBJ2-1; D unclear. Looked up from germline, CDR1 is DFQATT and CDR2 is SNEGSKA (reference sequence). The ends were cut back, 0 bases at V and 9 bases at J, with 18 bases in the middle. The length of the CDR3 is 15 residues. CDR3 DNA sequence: TGCAGTGCTAGAGATCAAGGCAGGAACATGCGTGAGCAGTTCTTC. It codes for CSARDQGRNMREQFF.

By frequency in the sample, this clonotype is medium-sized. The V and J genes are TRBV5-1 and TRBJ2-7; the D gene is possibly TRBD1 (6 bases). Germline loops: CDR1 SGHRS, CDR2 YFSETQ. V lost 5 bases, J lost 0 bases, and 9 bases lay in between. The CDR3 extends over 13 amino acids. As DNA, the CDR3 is TGCGCCAGCAGTTGGGACAACTCCTACGAGCAGTACTTC. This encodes CASSWDNSYEQYF. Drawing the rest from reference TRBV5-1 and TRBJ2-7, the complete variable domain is KAGVTQTPRYLIKTRGQQVTLSCSPISGHRSVSWYQQTPGQGLQFLFEYFSETQRNKGNFPGRFSGRQFSNSRSEMNVSTLELGDSALYLCASSWDNSYEQYFGPGTRLTVT.

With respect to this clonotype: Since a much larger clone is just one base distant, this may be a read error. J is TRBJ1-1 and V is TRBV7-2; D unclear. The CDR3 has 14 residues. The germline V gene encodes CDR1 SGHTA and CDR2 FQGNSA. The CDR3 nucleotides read TGTGCCATCAGCCCCAGGTTCATGAACACTGAAGCTTTCTTT. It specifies CAISPRFMNTEAFF.

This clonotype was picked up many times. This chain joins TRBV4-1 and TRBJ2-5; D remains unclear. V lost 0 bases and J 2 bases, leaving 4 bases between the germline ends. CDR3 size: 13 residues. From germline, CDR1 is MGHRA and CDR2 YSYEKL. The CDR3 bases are TGCGCCAGCAGCCAAGAGTTTCAAGAGACCCAGTACTTC. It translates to CASSQEFQETQYF.

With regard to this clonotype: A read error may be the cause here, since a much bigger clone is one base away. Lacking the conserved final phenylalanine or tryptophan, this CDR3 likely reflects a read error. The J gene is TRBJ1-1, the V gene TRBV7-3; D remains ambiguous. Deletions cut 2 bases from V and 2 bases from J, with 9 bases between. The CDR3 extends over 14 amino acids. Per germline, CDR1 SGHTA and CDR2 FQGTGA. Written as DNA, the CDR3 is TGTGCCAGCAGCTTAGGAGGGTTAAACACTGAAGCTTTCCTT. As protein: CASSLGGLNTEAFL.

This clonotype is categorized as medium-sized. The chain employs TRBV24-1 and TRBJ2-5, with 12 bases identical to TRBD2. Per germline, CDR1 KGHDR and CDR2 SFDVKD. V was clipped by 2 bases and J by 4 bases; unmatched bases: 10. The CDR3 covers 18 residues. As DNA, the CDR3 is TGTGCCACCAGTGATTCGGGGACTAGCGGGCTCGCCCCAGAGACCCAGTACTTC. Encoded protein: CATSDSGTSGLAPETQYF.